This TCR beta chain is from a study of blood T cell repertoires in COVID-19. Turning to the study itself: PBMCs, B-cell-depleted T cells, or T cells provided the cDNA or gDNA that made up the material.

The V segment lost 9 bases and the J segment 5 bases; nucleotides outside the gene matches: 10. CDR1 is MDHEN and CDR2 is SYDVKM in the germline V gene. CDR3 length: 13 amino acids. In the authors' methods: Amplification with reference gene primers provided the estimates of nucleated cell counts. Sequencing was performed with immunoSEQ multiplex PCR; in TCRdb, only in-frame clones are kept and a portion is missing. The V and J calls and the clone size are those of that table, but D and trimming were determined from the DNA. The data contain approximately 340,000 clones, around 80% of them seen just once; the ten biggest clones take up approximately 3.1%.

The sequenced material came from peripheral blood. This clonotype was sampled from a man aged 25-45 years with active or convalescent COVID-19. The rearrangement uses TRBV28 and TRBJ2-7; 7 bases line up with TRBD1. As DNA, the CDR3 is TGTGCCAGGAAGACAGGGTTTTCCCACGAGCAGTACTTC. The encoded protein is CARKTGFSHEQYF. Supplemented by reference TRBV28 and TRBJ2-7, the full variable domain reads DVKVTQSSRYLVKRTGEKVFLECVQDMDHENMFWYRQDPGLGLRLIYFSYDVKMKEKGDIPEGYSVSREKKERFSLILESASTNQTSMYLCARKTGFSHEQYFGPGTRLTVT.